This is a list of T cell receptor beta chains from one sample in a study of shared clonotypes between healthy human individuals. TCRdb keeps only in-frame clones here, not all; method: immunoSEQ multiplex PCR. The sample yields over 1.4 million clones, roughly 96% seen once. Sequencing used naive CD4+ T cells sorted from blood. Receptor source: a man between 25 and 39 years old in good health. Both conserved end residues are part of each CDR3. Each record gives: J gene, D gene, CDR3 length, V gene, CDR3 protein. The D gene is left open where the match is weak.

J gene: TRBJ2-1
D gene: TRBD2
CDR3 length: 18
V gene: TRBV19
CDR3 protein: CASSPRGPGLAWNNEQFF

J gene: TRBJ1-1
D gene: NA
CDR3 length: 17
V gene: TRBV19
CDR3 protein: CASSIGTTRLVNTEAFF

J gene: TRBJ1-2
D gene: NA
CDR3 length: 13
V gene: TRBV25-1
CDR3 protein: CASSEPASYGYTF

J gene: TRBJ2-3
D gene: NA
CDR3 length: 15
V gene: TRBV6-5
CDR3 protein: CASSYSGLQTDTQYF

J gene: TRBJ2-3
D gene: NA
CDR3 length: 14
V gene: TRBV5-1
CDR3 protein: CASSLDPSTDTQYF

J gene: TRBJ1-5
D gene: NA
CDR3 length: 14
V gene: TRBV10-3
CDR3 protein: CAISDGRSNQPQHF

J gene: TRBJ2-5
D gene: TRBD2
CDR3 length: 16
V gene: TRBV18
CDR3 protein: CASSPGSSGSIQTQYF

J gene: TRBJ1-2
D gene: TRBD1
CDR3 length: 17
V gene: TRBV18
CDR3 protein: CASSQRVSGGASYGYTF

J gene: TRBJ1-4
D gene: TRBD1
CDR3 length: 15
V gene: TRBV5-4
CDR3 protein: CASSSSRTGNEKLFF

J gene: TRBJ1-1
D gene: NA
CDR3 length: 15
V gene: TRBV10-2
CDR3 protein: CASGEQGLMNTEAFF

J gene: TRBJ2-1
D gene: NA
CDR3 length: 12
V gene: TRBV30
CDR3 protein: CAWSSGINEQFF

J gene: TRBJ2-3
D gene: TRBD1
CDR3 length: 16
V gene: TRBV5-1
CDR3 protein: CASSFPPGGSTDTQYF

J gene: TRBJ1-2
D gene: NA
CDR3 length: 17
V gene: TRBV5-4
CDR3 protein: CASSIIADPRKDAGYTF

J gene: TRBJ1-3
D gene: NA
CDR3 length: 16
V gene: TRBV5-6
CDR3 protein: CASSLKGRMGRNTIYF

J gene: TRBJ1-1
D gene: NA
CDR3 length: 12
V gene: TRBV28
CDR3 protein: CASGELNTEAFF

J gene: TRBJ2-2
D gene: NA
CDR3 length: 18
V gene: TRBV7-9
CDR3 protein: CASSLGGAPGPNTGELFF

J gene: TRBJ2-7
D gene: NA
CDR3 length: 15
V gene: TRBV7-9
CDR3 protein: CASSFSAPQMDEQYF

J gene: TRBJ1-2
D gene: TRBD1
CDR3 length: 16
V gene: TRBV6-5
CDR3 protein: CASSYSGTGLDYGYTF

J gene: TRBJ2-5
D gene: NA
CDR3 length: 16
V gene: TRBV18
CDR3 protein: CASRAKEEQSSGTQYF

J gene: TRBJ2-2
D gene: NA
CDR3 length: 16
V gene: TRBV10-3
CDR3 protein: CAISEEGGRNTGELFF

J gene: TRBJ1-3
D gene: NA
CDR3 length: 14
V gene: TRBV5-1
CDR3 protein: CASSLTGSGNTIYF

J gene: TRBJ2-1
D gene: TRBD2
CDR3 length: 16
V gene: TRBV5-6
CDR3 protein: CASSFFLAGAAYEQFF

J gene: TRBJ1-1
D gene: NA
CDR3 length: 13
V gene: TRBV30
CDR3 protein: CAWSRGVNTEAFF

J gene: TRBJ2-1
D gene: TRBD2
CDR3 length: 16
V gene: TRBV27
CDR3 protein: CASSFRAAGGANEQFF

J gene: TRBJ2-2
D gene: TRBD1
CDR3 length: 15
V gene: TRBV10-3
CDR3 protein: CAISRDRGGAGELFF

J gene: TRBJ2-7
D gene: TRBD1
CDR3 length: 15
V gene: TRBV5-1
CDR3 protein: CASSSVGQGPYEQYF

J gene: TRBJ2-7
D gene: NA
CDR3 length: 16
V gene: TRBV18
CDR3 protein: CASSPGQVGTIYEQYF

J gene: TRBJ2-7
D gene: NA
CDR3 length: 13
V gene: TRBV5-1
CDR3 protein: CASSPQSSYEQYF

J gene: TRBJ2-7
D gene: NA
CDR3 length: 14
V gene: TRBV19
CDR3 protein: CASSKVVGMNEQYF

J gene: TRBJ2-7
D gene: TRBD1
CDR3 length: 15
V gene: TRBV6-1
CDR3 protein: CASRRQGTPSYEQYF

J gene: TRBJ2-3
D gene: NA
CDR3 length: 14
V gene: TRBV5-5
CDR3 protein: CASSLAVYTDTQYF

J gene: TRBJ2-2
D gene: TRBD1
CDR3 length: 14
V gene: TRBV7-7
CDR3 protein: CASSPDRFVGELFF

J gene: TRBJ2-5
D gene: NA
CDR3 length: 14
V gene: TRBV2
CDR3 protein: CASSESTPGETQYF

J gene: TRBJ2-3
D gene: TRBD2
CDR3 length: 15
V gene: TRBV18
CDR3 protein: CASSPYGGSSDTQYF

J gene: TRBJ2-7
D gene: TRBD1
CDR3 length: 15
V gene: TRBV25-1
CDR3 protein: CASSDPGQGDYEQYF

J gene: TRBJ2-2
D gene: NA
CDR3 length: 14
V gene: TRBV4-1
CDR3 protein: CASSQDSNTGELFF

J gene: TRBJ1-3
D gene: TRBD1
CDR3 length: 16
V gene: TRBV19
CDR3 protein: CASSLYRGQSGNTIYF

J gene: TRBJ2-1
D gene: TRBD2
CDR3 length: 16
V gene: TRBV18
CDR3 protein: CASSPERPSGSNEQFF

J gene: TRBJ2-1
D gene: TRBD1
CDR3 length: 14
V gene: TRBV7-9
CDR3 protein: CASSFDRVANEQFF

J gene: TRBJ2-7
D gene: NA
CDR3 length: 11
V gene: TRBV10-3
CDR3 protein: CASRATYEQYF

J gene: TRBJ2-3
D gene: TRBD1
CDR3 length: 17
V gene: TRBV18
CDR3 protein: CASSRGQGRTGTDTQYF

J gene: TRBJ2-3
D gene: NA
CDR3 length: 13
V gene: TRBV27
CDR3 protein: CASSLVRQGNQYF

J gene: TRBJ2-3
D gene: TRBD2
CDR3 length: 16
V gene: TRBV11-3
CDR3 protein: CASSLETSGSTDTQYF

J gene: TRBJ2-1
D gene: TRBD2
CDR3 length: 15
V gene: TRBV5-1
CDR3 protein: CASSLSRTSANEQFF

J gene: TRBJ1-1
D gene: NA
CDR3 length: 13
V gene: TRBV15
CDR3 protein: CATSRGSITEAFF

J gene: TRBJ2-3
D gene: TRBD1
CDR3 length: 17
V gene: TRBV6-1
CDR3 protein: CASSEATGGYFTDTQYF

J gene: TRBJ2-7
D gene: TRBD1
CDR3 length: 15
V gene: TRBV5-8
CDR3 protein: CASSSRTGDSYEQYF

J gene: TRBJ2-2
D gene: TRBD2
CDR3 length: 15
V gene: TRBV11-2
CDR3 protein: CASRREALNTGELFF

J gene: TRBJ2-7
D gene: NA
CDR3 length: 13
V gene: TRBV4-1
CDR3 protein: CASSSRTGYEQYF

J gene: TRBJ2-7
D gene: NA
CDR3 length: 15
V gene: TRBV28
CDR3 protein: CASRGRWSDPYEQYF

J gene: TRBJ1-3
D gene: NA
CDR3 length: 11
V gene: TRBV29-1
CDR3 protein: CSVLTGNTIYF

J gene: TRBJ1-5
D gene: TRBD1
CDR3 length: 15
V gene: TRBV27
CDR3 protein: CASRRDSGGYQPQHF

J gene: TRBJ2-3
D gene: NA
CDR3 length: 16
V gene: TRBV18
CDR3 protein: CASSAPRGRRADTQYF

J gene: TRBJ2-7
D gene: TRBD1
CDR3 length: 14
V gene: TRBV18
CDR3 protein: CASSPGTGAYEQYF

J gene: TRBJ2-5
D gene: NA
CDR3 length: 15
V gene: TRBV7-2
CDR3 protein: CASSLAPAGAETQYF

J gene: TRBJ1-5
D gene: NA
CDR3 length: 16
V gene: TRBV7-9
CDR3 protein: CASSLAGGGGNQPQHF

J gene: TRBJ1-5
D gene: NA
CDR3 length: 14
V gene: TRBV5-6
CDR3 protein: CASSNGGRNQPQHF